The clone carrying this T cell receptor beta chain was seen a handful of times. Antigen specificity is unknown. These data originate in a study of T cells in Graves' hyperthyroidism and ophthalmopathy. Findings and limits, study-wide: Stable hyperthyroidism and ophthalmopathy were separated using 13 V-J signatures. In validation, the model predicted ophthalmopathy. These predictions came a median about 6 months before onset.

This CDR3 contains 15 residues. V lost 2 bases and J 6 bases, leaving 13 bases between the germline ends. From germline, CDR1 is LNHDA and CDR2 SQIVND (reference sequence). Diagnosing involved the use of clinical symptoms, serum thyroxine and TRAb, thyroid ultrasound and orbital computed tomography. The PBMCs were taken from less than 11 ml of fresh peripheral blood. Researchers amplified the TCR beta CDR3 regions from RNA transcripts. The HTBI primer set was used in a first-round RT-PCR of the TCR CDR3. TCRdb independently ran MiXCR on the multiplex PCR reads; one entry per CDR3 protein. The sample shows about 420,000 distinct CDR3 sequences, around 14% of them seen only once.

The genes are TRBV19 and TRBJ1-4, with a possible D match to TRBD1 (5 bases). This TCR derives from a woman younger than 30 with Graves' hyperthyroidism. Sequencing was carried out using blood. This CDR3 is CASSIQSPGDEKLFF. CDR3 bases: TGTGCCAGTAGTATACAAAGCCCGGGGGATGAAAAACTGTTTTTT. Filled out from reference TRBV19 and TRBJ1-4, the complete variable domain reads DGGITQSPKYLFRKEGQNVTLSCEQNLNHDAMYWYRQDPGQGLRLIYYSQIVNDFQKGDIAEGYSVSREKKESFPLTVTSAQKNPTAFYLCASSIQSPGDEKLFFGSGTQLSVL.